This T cell receptor beta chain appears in the sequencing data of a study of spatial heterogeneity in lung cancer. The overall study: Raw reads showed each unique TCR and UMI combination turning up more than ten times on average.

As for time point: sample taken at primary tumor resection. The donors, more than 55 patients with untreated early-stage non-small cell lung cancer, provided the samples. TCRs were sequenced from unsorted whole RNA of tumor, nontumor lung or PBMC. Trimming stripped 4 bases from V and 5 bases from J, with 15 bases between. The length of the CDR3 is 15 residues. Germline-derived CDR1 and CDR2 are LGHNA and YSLEER. Findings and caveats of the study: Within tumors, counts of expanded alpha and beta TCRs tracked tumor mutation counts.

Each TCR cDNA molecule carried a unique molecular identifier. MiXCR, run by TCRdb on the 5' RACE reads, gives a single entry per CDR3 protein. The sample carries approximately 12,000 distinct CDR3 sequences, 5.1% recorded once. This clonotype was recorded many times. Antigen specificity is unknown. For a library built for alpha chains, this beta chain is a stray read; little rests on its size. The rearrangement links TRBV4-3 to TRBJ2-1; D is possibly TRBD2 (5 bases). This receptor was identified in a male donor with early-stage non-small cell lung cancer. The sequences come from lung tumor tissue, collected at surgery. In nucleotides, the CDR3 is TGCGCCAGCAGCCGTAGCACCCGGGGTAACAATGAGCAGTTCTTC. It yields the protein CASSRSTRGNNEQFF.